This TCR beta chain derives from a study of blood T cell repertoires in COVID-19. Study-level information: T cells, B-cell-depleted T cells, or PBMCs supplied cDNA or gDNA.

Only in-frame clones appear in the TCRdb table, and some are missing; sequencing was by immunoSEQ multiplex PCR. The repertoire holds about 440,000 clones, with roughly 91% as singletons. The CDR3 sequence is 12 residues long. The V and J ends lost 6 bases and 8 bases respectively, with 13 bases between them. Sequencing used PBMCs or T cells enriched from blood (not recorded which). This chain links TRBV12-3 or TRBV12-4 with TRBJ1-1; no reliable D call. This receptor was obtained from a young man who had recovered from COVID-19. The CDR3 sequence is CASSQGRTEAFF. CDR3 bases: TGTGCCAGCAGCCAAGGGAGGACCGAAGCTTTCTTT.